Detailed here is one TCR beta chain. Only in-frame clones appear in the TCRdb table, and some are missing; sequencing was by immunoSEQ multiplex PCR. This sample has over 80,000 clones; roughly 95% occur once, and the top ten carry 0.36%. CDR3 size: 21 residues. Germline assignment: CDR1 SGHTA and CDR2 FQGTGA. J was trimmed by 2 bases and V by 4 bases; bases with no gene match: 16. This specimen belongs to a study of technical replicates of blood from a few donors. The chain links TRBV7-3 to TRBJ2-1, with TRBD2 identical over 14 bases. Sequenced sample: T cells isolated from PBMCs. This TCR came from a human donor in good health. The chain's CDR3 is CASSSPHPGTSGSAPYNEQFF. The CDR3 DNA reads as TGTGCCAGCAGCTCGCCCCACCCCGGGACTAGCGGGAGCGCCCCCTACAATGAGCAGTTCTTC.